The clone carrying this TCR beta chain came up a few times. Its antigen is unidentified. The PCR ran on 60 Vbeta and 13 Jbeta primers. TCRdb's table, derived via immunoSEQ multiplex PCR, lists solely in-frame clones and lacks some. This sample has 150,000 or so clones; around 77% occur once, and the top ten carry about 4.3%. The entry originates in a study of cytomegalovirus exposure and HLA in healthy donors. Whole-study findings and limits: Later analysis found that TCR beta chains associated with HLA were more clonally expanded than other, equally common chains.

The CDR3 spans 13 residues. The germline gives CDR1 SEHNR, CDR2 FQNEAQ (reference sequence). Trimming pared 8 bases from V and 5 bases from J, leaving 15 bases between. The sample was PBMCs. The TCR originated in a male donor in good health and CMV-seropositive. V gene TRBV7-9 combines with J gene TRBJ1-1, with D maybe TRBD1 (6 bases). CDR3 bases: TGTGCCAGCCAGGGAACCACAGGGACTGAAGCTTTCTTT. This translates into CASQGTTGTEAFF.